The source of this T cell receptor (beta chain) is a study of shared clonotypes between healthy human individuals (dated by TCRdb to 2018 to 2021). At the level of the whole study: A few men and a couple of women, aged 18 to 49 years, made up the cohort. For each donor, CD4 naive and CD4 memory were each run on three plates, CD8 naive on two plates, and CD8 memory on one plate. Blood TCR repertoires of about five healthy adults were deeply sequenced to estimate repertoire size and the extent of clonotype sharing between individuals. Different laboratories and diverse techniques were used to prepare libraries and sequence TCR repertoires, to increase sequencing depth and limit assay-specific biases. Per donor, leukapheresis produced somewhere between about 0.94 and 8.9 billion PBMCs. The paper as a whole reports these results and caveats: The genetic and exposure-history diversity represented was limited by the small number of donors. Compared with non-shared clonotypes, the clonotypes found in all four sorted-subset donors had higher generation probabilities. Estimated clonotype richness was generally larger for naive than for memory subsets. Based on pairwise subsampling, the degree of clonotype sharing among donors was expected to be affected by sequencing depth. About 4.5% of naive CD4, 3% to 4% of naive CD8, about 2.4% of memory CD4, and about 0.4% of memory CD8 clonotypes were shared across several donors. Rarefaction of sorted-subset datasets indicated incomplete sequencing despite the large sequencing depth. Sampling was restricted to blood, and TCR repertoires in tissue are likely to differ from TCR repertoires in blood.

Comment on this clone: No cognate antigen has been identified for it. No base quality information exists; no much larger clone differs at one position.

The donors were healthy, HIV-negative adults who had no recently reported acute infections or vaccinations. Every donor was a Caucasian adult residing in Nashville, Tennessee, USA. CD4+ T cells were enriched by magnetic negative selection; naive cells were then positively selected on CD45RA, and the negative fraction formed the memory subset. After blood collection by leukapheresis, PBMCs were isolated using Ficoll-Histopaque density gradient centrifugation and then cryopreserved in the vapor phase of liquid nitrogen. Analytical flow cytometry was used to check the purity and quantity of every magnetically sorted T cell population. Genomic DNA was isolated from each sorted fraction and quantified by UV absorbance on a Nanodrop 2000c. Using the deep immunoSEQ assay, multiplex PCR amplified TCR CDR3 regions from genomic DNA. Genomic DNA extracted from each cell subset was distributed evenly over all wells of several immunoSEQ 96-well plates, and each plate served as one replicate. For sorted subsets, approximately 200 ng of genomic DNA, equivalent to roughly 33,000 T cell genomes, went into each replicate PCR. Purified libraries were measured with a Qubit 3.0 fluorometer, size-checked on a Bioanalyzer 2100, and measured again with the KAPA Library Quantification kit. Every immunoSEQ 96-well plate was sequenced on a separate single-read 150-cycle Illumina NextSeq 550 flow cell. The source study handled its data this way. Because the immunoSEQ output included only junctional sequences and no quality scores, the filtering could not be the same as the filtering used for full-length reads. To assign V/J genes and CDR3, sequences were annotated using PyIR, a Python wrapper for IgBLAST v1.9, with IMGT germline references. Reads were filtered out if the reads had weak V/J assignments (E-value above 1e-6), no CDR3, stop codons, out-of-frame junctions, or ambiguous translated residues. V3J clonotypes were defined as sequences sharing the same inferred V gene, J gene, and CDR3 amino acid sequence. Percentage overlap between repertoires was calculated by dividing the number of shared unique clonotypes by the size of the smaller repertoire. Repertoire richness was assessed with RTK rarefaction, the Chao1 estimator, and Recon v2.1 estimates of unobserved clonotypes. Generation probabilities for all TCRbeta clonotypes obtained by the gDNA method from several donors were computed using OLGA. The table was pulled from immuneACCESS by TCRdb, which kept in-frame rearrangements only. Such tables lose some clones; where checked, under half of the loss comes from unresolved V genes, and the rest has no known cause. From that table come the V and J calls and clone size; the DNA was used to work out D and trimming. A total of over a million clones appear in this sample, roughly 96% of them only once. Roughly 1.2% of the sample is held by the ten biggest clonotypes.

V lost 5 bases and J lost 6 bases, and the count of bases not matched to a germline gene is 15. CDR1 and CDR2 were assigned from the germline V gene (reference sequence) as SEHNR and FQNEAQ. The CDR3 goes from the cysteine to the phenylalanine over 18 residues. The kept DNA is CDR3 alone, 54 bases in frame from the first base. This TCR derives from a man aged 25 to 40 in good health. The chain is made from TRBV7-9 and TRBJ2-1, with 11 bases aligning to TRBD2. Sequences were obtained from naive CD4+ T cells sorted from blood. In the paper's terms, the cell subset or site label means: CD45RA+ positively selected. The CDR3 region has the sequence CASSPVPRLAGFGNEQFF. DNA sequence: TGTGCCAGCAGCCCCGTCCCCCGACTAGCGGGATTCGGCAATGAGCAGTTCTTC.